This T cell receptor (beta chain) was recovered during a study of T-cell reconstitution after alpha-beta-depleted transplantation in children (dated by TCRdb to the mid-2010s). Regarding the complete study: The study quantitatively tracked T-cell immune reconstitution after TCRalphabeta/CD19-depleted allogeneic hematopoietic cell transplantation in children using TCR repertoire profiling.

From the cysteine up to the phenylalanine, the CDR3 has a length of 13 residues. The kept DNA is CDR3 alone, 39 bases in frame from the first base. CDR1 and CDR2 (DFQATT, SNEGSKA) derive from the germline V gene (reference sequence). The junction shows trimming of 1 base on V and 0 bases on J, plus 6 bases between the germline ends. Many counts were recorded for this clonotype. There is no known antigen for this receptor. Base qualities are not recorded, but no much larger clone differs from it by a single base. The method was PCR. The sequencer was an Illumina HiSeq 2500. To normalize quantification of the TCRbeta repertoire, the TCR libraries were built with molecular barcoding that relied on unique molecular identifiers. In TCRdb, the public reads were trimmed at Q25 with fastp and aligned with MiXCR, with productive beta chains retained. Each entry is one CDR3 protein sequence, shown with its most common DNA and genes. For this sample there are roughly 500,000 distinct CDR3 sequences; about 17% appear just once. The top ten clonotypes cover 2.5% to 3.5% of the sample.

The sequence joins TRBV20-1 to TRBJ2-5; 6 matching bases give a weak D call of TRBD1. The sample consisted of PBMCs from the stem cell graft donor, taken from the stem cell graft. The receptor's source is a human donor who donated a stem cell graft to a child with acute lymphoblastic leukemia. The DNA sequence is TGCAGTGCTAGAGGGGGGCACCAAGAGACCCAGTACTTC. Its translation reads: CSARGGHQETQYF.